This T cell receptor (beta chain) was identified during a study of T cell repertoires in cytomegalovirus infection. Comments on this clonotype: Antigen: not known.

Via MiXCR, TCRdb re-called the reads, giving one row per CDR3 protein. The table lists about 830,000 distinct CDR3 sequences, approximately 32% of them singletons. Broader study findings: HLA-C-restricted, CMV-specific TCR beta clonotypes were dominant ex vivo.

The CDR3 consists of 14 residues. Germline CDR1 is SGHVS and CDR2 is FNYEAQ. Trimming at V came to 4 bases and at J to 3 bases, leaving 3 bases not matched to a gene. The clonotype originates from a human donor in good health (CMV status not recorded). Some clones in this sample may be carry-over from other donors' samples. Sequencing used cultured CD8+ T cells from PBMCs, obtained from culture after CMV antigen stimulation. V and J are TRBV7-6 and TRBJ1-2; 9 bases match TRBD1. CDR3: CASSSRTGDYGYTF. CDR3 DNA sequence: TGTGCCAGCAGCTCCCGGACAGGGGACTATGGCTACACCTTC.